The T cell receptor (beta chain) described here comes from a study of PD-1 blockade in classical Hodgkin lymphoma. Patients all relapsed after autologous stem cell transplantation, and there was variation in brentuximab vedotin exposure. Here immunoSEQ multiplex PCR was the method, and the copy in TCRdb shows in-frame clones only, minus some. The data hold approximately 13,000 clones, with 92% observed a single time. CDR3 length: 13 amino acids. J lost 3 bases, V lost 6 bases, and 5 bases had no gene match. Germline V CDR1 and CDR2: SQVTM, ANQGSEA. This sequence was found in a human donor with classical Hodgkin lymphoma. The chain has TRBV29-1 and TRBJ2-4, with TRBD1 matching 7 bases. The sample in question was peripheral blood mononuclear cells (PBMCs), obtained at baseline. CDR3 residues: CSVIQGDKNIQYF. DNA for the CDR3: TGCAGCGTCATTCAGGGGGACAAAAACATTCAGTACTTC.